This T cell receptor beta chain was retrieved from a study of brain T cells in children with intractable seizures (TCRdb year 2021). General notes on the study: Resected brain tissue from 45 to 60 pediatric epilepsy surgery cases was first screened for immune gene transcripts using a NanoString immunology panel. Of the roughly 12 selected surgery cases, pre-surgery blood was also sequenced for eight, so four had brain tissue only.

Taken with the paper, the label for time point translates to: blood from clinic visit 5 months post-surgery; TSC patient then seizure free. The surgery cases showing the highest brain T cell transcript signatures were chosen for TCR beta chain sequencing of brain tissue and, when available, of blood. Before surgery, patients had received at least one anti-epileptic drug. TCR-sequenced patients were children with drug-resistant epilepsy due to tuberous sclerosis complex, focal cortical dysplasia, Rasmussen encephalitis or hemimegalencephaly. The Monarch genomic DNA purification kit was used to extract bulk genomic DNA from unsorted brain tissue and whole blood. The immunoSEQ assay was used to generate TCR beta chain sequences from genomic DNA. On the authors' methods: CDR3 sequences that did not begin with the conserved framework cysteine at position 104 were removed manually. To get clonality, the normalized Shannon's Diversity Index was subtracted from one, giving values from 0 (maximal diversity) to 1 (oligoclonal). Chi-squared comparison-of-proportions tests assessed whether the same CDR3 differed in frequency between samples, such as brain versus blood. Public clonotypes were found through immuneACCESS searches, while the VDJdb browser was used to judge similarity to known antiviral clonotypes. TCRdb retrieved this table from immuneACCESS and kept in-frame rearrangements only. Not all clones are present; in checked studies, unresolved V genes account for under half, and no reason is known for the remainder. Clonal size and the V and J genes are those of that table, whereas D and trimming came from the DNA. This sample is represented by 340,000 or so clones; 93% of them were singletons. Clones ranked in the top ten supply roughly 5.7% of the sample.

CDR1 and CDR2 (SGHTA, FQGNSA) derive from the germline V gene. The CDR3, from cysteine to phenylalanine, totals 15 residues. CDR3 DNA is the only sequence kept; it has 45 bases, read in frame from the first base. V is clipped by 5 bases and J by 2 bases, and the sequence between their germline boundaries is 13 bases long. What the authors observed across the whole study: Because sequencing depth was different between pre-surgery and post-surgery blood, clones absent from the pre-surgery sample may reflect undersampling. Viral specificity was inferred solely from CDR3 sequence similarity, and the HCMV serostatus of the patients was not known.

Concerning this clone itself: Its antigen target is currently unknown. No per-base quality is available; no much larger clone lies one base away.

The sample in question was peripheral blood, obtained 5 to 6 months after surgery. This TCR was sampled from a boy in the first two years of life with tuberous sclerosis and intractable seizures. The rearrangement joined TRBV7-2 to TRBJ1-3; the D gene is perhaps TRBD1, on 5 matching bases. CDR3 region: CASSISGGAGNTIYF. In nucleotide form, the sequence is TGTGCCAGCAGCATATCGGGGGGTGCTGGAAACACCATATATTTT.